The rows below give T cell receptor beta chains drawn from one sample of a study of identifying expanded T cells in peripheral blood. Profiled with immunoSEQ multiplex PCR; TCRdb holds only in-frame clones, not every one. Here the sample spans under 90,000 clones, approximately 90% being singletons. Sample: blood. All receptors derive from a person between 18 and 75 years old in good health. Both conserved end residues are part of each CDR3. D genes are given only for firm matches. Clone size appears in some rows only: once, few, many, or a class for an expanded clone.

d_call	v_call	j_call	clone_size	cdr3_nt	cdr3_aa
-	TRBV29-1	TRBJ2-1	-	TGCAGCGTCCTCCCCCCCAGGAGGGCGAATGAGCAGTTCTTC	CSVLPPRRANEQFF
-	TRBV6-6	TRBJ2-2	-	TGTGCCATCAGGGGGAGCGGGAGAGGTGCCGGGGAGCTGTTTTTT	CAIRGSGRGAGELFF
-	TRBV29-1	TRBJ2-7	-	TGCAGCGTTGAAGATCCCGCACTGCACGGGAGCCACGAGCAGTACTTC	CSVEDPALHGSHEQYF
TRBD1	TRBV6-5	TRBJ2-7	-	TGTGCCAGCAGCCGCACTGGTTCAGGGGGCCAGCAGTACTTC	CASSRTGSGGQQYF
TRBD2	TRBV5-8	TRBJ2-1	once	TGTGCCAGCACCTTGGGTCTAGCGGGAGCCCCGACCTACAATGAGCAGTTCTTC	CASTLGLAGAPTYNEQFF
-	TRBV27	TRBJ1-1	-	TGTGCCAGCAGTTTCTGGGGGAGAGGAGCTGAAGCTTTCTTT	CASSFWGRGAEAFF
TRBD1	TRBV7-9	TRBJ1-2	-	TGTGCCAGCAGCTTATGGGACAGGGGGCACAGCTACACCTTC	CASSLWDRGHSYTF
-	TRBV30	TRBJ1-5	-	TGTGCCTGGAGAAAGGGGGAAAACTTGGGACAAGGCTATCAGCCCCAGCATTTT	CAWRKGENLGQGYQPQHF
-	TRBV4-2	TRBJ1-3	-	TGTGCCAGCAGCCAATGGGAGGGCTCTGGAAACACCATATATTTT	CASSQWEGSGNTIYF
-	TRBV6-5	TRBJ2-3	-	TGTGCCAGCAGTTCGGGACTTTCCACAGATACGCAGTATTTT	CASSSGLSTDTQYF
TRBD2	TRBV4-3	TRBJ2-2	-	TGCGCCAGCAGCCAAGCTAGCGGGAGCACCGGGGAGCTGTTTTTT	CASSQASGSTGELFF
TRBD1	TRBV18	TRBJ1-2	once	TGTGCCAGCTCACCTTTTGAGGGGACAGAATCTCATGGCTACACCTTC	CASSPFEGTESHGYTF
-	TRBV2	TRBJ2-7	once	TGTGCCAGCAGTCGAACAGGGCGCGAGCAGTACTTC	CASSRTGREQYF
TRBD1	TRBV28	TRBJ1-5	-	TGTGCCAGCAATCGAGGACAGGGCGACCATTTT	CASNRGQGDHF
-	TRBV19	TRBJ2-4	-	TGTGCCAGTAGTATGGGCCCTGGGGCAGTTAACATTCAGTACTTC	CASSMGPGAVNIQYF
-	TRBV12-5	TRBJ1-3	few	TGTGCTAGTGTCCCAACGGTCACGGGGTGGGCAGGAAACACCATATATTTT	CASVPTVTGWAGNTIYF
TRBD2	TRBV7-9	TRBJ2-7	-	TGTGCCAGCAGCTTAATAGCGGGGGGGAACTACGAGCAGTACTTC	CASSLIAGGNYEQYF
TRBD2	TRBV28	TRBJ2-7	-	TGTGCCAGCAGTTTGAGCCCGGGACTAGGGGCCATAACATACGAGCAGTACTTC	CASSLSPGLGAITYEQYF
TRBD2	TRBV7-9	TRBJ2-2	-	TGTGCCAGCAGCCACCTGGGACTAGCGGATAACACCGGGGAGCTGTTTTTT	CASSHLGLADNTGELFF
-	TRBV4-1	TRBJ2-1	-	TGCGCCAGCAGCCGATCGGACTACGCTTCCTACAATGAGCAGTTCTTC	CASSRSDYASYNEQFF
-	TRBV7-8	TRBJ1-2	-	TGTGCCAGCAGCTTAGGATCGGGGGACTATGGCTACACCTTC	CASSLGSGDYGYTF
TRBD1	TRBV5-5	TRBJ2-7	-	TGTGCCAGCAGCGGCGCCGGGACAGGGGGCTACGAGCAGTACTTC	CASSGAGTGGYEQYF
TRBD1	TRBV6-1	TRBJ1-1	-	TGTGCCAGCTCCGGGACAGGGGTATCGGGAGCTTTCTTT	CASSGTGVSGAFF
TRBD2	TRBV10-3	TRBJ2-2	-	TGTGCCATCACCCCGGGACTAGCGGGGGGATACGGGGAGCTGTTTTTT	CAITPGLAGGYGELFF
TRBD2	TRBV28	TRBJ2-7	-	TGTGCCAGCACCTTTGCTAGCGGGAGTAGCTACGAGCAGTACTTC	CASTFASGSSYEQYF
-	TRBV29-1	TRBJ1-2	-	TGCAGCGTTGAAGGGGGGGAGGGAGGCTACACCTTC	CSVEGGEGGYTF
-	TRBV7-9	TRBJ1-3	-	TGTGCCAGCAGCTTAGTAGGGGGACGCCACTCTGGAAACACCATATATTTT	CASSLVGGRHSGNTIYF
-	TRBV7-2	TRBJ2-5	-	TGTGCCAGCAGCTTTGTATTAGCTATTCAAGAGACCCAGTACTTC	CASSFVLAIQETQYF
-	TRBV19	TRBJ2-7	-	TGTGCCAGTAGTAGGGACGCGACTTACGAGCAGTACTTC	CASSRDATYEQYF
-	TRBV27	TRBJ2-6	-	TGTGCCAGCAAACTAACAGGGCTCTCTGGGGCCAACGTCCTGACTTTC	CASKLTGLSGANVLTF
-	TRBV5-5	TRBJ2-5	-	TGTGCCAGCAGCTTGGTGGGCAGCCAAGAGACCCAGTACTTC	CASSLVGSQETQYF
-	TRBV7-2	TRBJ1-5	-	TGTGCCAGCAGCTTAGGGCCGACCAATCAGCCCCAGCATTTT	CASSLGPTNQPQHF
-	TRBV6-6	TRBJ2-7	once	TGTGCCAGCAGGGGGAGGGACAGACAACCCTACGAGCAGTACTTC	CASRGRDRQPYEQYF
TRBD1	TRBV9	TRBJ2-1	-	TGTGCCAGCAGCACCATACAGGGGAAGGGTGAGCAGTTCTTC	CASSTIQGKGEQFF
TRBD2	TRBV19	TRBJ2-5	-	TGTGCCAGTAGGAAAGGAGCGGGACTCCAAGAGACCCAGTACTTC	CASRKGAGLQETQYF
-	TRBV28	TRBJ2-3	-	TGTGCCAGCAGTTTCTTGACAGATACGCAGTATTTT	CASSFLTDTQYF
-	TRBV7-9	TRBJ2-2	once	TGTGCCAGCAGCCCTTCAGGGGTCGGCGGGGAGCTGTTTTTT	CASSPSGVGGELFF
TRBD1	TRBV5-8	TRBJ1-5	-	TGTGCCAGCCACCTTTTACAGGGGTATCAGCCCCAGCATTTT	CASHLLQGYQPQHF
-	TRBV9	TRBJ1-2	once	TGTGCCAGCAGCCCGCAACCAGCCGGAGACTATGGCTACACCTTC	CASSPQPAGDYGYTF
TRBD2	TRBV5-1	TRBJ2-1	-	TGCGCCAGCAGCCGAGGGACTAGCGGGAGCAGAGAGCAGTTCTTC	CASSRGTSGSREQFF
-	TRBV7-9	TRBJ2-7	-	TGTGCCAGCAGCTTAGGCGACGAGCAGTACTTC	CASSLGDEQYF
-	TRBV7-9	TRBJ2-1	-	TGTGCCAGCAGCTTAGGGTTGAGATCGTCAGAGCAGTTCTTC	CASSLGLRSSEQFF
-	TRBV5-1	TRBJ2-5	-	TGCGCCAGCAGCGCAGGACTGCTAGGTATGGAGACCCAGTACTTC	CASSAGLLGMETQYF
-	TRBV7-8	TRBJ1-2	-	TGTGCCAGCAGCCCAAACCCCCTCATTGGCTACACCTTC	CASSPNPLIGYTF
-	TRBV19	TRBJ2-7	-	TGTGCCAGTAGCCCGGGACCGGTCCACTACGAGCAGTACTTC	CASSPGPVHYEQYF
-	TRBV6-5	TRBJ2-1	-	TGTGCCAGCAGTTACAGCCTGACAGGTAAAAGTGAGCAGTTCTTC	CASSYSLTGKSEQFF
-	TRBV11-2	TRBJ2-4	once	TGTGCCAGCAGTTTAGGACCCCTATCTATTCAGTACTTC	CASSLGPLSIQYF
TRBD2	TRBV5-6	TRBJ2-7	-	TGTGCCAGCAGCTTGGACGGCAGGGGACTAGCGGCCTACGAGCAGTACTTC	CASSLDGRGLAAYEQYF
-	TRBV10-3	TRBJ2-5	-	TGTGCCATCAGTGCCGCAGAGACCCAGTACTTC	CAISAAETQYF
-	TRBV10-3	TRBJ1-5	-	TGTGCCAGGATCCCAGGGGTCTGCAATCAGCCCCAGCATTTT	CARIPGVCNQPQHF
-	TRBV15	TRBJ2-5	-	TGTGCCACCAGTGAAGTCCTGCGGATCATCGTCGACGAGACCCAGTACTTC	CATSEVLRIIVDETQYF
-	TRBV7-7	TRBJ1-2	-	TGTGCTAGCAGCCCCATCGACGGGGGGGGAGGCTACACCTTC	CASSPIDGGGGYTF